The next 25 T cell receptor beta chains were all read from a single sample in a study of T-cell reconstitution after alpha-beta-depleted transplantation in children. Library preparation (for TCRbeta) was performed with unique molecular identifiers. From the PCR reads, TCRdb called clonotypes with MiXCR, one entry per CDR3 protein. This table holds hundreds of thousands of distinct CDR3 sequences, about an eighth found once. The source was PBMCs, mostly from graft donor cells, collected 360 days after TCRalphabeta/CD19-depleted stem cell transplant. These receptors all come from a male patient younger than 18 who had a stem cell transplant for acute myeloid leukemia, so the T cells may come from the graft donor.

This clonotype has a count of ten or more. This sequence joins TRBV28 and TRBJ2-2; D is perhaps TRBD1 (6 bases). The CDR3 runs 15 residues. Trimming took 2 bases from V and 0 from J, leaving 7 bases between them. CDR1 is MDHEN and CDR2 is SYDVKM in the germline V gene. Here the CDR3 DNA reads TGTGCCAGCAGTTTAACAGGGACGAACACCGGGGAGCTGTTTTTT. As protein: CASSLTGTNTGELFF. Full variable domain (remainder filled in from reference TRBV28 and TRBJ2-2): DVKVTQSSRYLVKRTGEKVFLECVQDMDHENMFWYRQDPGLGLRLIYFSYDVKMKEKGDIPEGYSVSREKKERFSLILESASTNQTSMYLCASSLTGTNTGELFFGEGSRLTVL.

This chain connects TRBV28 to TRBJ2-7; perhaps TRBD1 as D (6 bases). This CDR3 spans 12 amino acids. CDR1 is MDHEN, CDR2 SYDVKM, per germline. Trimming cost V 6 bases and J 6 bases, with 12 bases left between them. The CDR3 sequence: CASRLQGPEQYF. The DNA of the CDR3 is TGTGCCAGCAGACTACAGGGTCCCGAGCAGTACTTC.

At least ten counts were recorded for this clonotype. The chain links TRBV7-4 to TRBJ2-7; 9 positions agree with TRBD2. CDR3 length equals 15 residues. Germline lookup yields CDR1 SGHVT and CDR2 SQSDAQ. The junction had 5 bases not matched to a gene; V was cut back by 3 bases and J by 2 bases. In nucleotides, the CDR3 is TGTGCCAGCAGCTTTTCGCTAGCGGGAACCTACGAGCAGTACTTC. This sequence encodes CASSFSLAGTYEQYF.

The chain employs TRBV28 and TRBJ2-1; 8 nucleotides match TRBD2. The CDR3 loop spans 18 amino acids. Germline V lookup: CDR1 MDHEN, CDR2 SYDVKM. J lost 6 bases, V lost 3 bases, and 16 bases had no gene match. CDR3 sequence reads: CASSFPGTRSPSRNEQFF. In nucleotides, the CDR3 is TGTGCCAGCAGTTTCCCCGGGACTAGGAGTCCCTCCCGCAATGAGCAGTTCTTC.

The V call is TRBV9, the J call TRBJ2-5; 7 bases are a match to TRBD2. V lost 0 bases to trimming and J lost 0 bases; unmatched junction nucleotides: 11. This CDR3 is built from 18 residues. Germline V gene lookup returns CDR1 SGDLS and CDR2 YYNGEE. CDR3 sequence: CASSVATPTSSYQETQYF. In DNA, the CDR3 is TGTGCCAGCAGCGTAGCAACCCCGACTAGCTCGTACCAAGAGACCCAGTACTTC. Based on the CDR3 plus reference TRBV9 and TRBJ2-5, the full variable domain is DSGVTQTPKHLITATGQRVTLRCSPRSGDLSVYWYQQSLDQGLQFLIQYYNGEERAKGNILERFSAQQFPDLHSELNLSSLELGDSALYFCASSVATPTSSYQETQYFGPGTRLLVL.

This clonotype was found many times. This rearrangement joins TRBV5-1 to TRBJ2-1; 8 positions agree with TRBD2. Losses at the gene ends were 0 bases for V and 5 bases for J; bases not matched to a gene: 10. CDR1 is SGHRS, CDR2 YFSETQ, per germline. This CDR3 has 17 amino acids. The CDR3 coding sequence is TGCGCCAGCAGCTTGGAGGTTCTAGCGGGCTTCAACAATGAGCAGTTCTTC. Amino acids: CASSLEVLAGFNNEQFF. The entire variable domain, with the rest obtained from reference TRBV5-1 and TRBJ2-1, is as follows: KAGVTQTPRYLIKTRGQQVTLSCSPISGHRSVSWYQQTPGQGLQFLFEYFSETQRNKGNFPGRFSGRQFSNSRSEMNVSTLELGDSALYLCASSLEVLAGFNNEQFFGPGTRLTVL.

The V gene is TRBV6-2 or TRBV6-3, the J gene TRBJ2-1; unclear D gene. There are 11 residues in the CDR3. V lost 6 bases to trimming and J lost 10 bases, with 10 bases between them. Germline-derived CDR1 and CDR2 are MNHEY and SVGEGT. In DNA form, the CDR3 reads TGTGCCAGCAGATCCGGCTTGGAGCAGTTCTTC. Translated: CASRSGLEQFF.

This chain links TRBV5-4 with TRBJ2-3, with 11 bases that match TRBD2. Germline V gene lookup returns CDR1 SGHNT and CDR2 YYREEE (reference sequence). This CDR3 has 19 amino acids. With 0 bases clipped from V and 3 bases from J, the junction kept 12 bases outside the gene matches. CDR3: CASSLAPGVAGGRTDTQYF. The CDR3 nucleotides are TGTGCCAGCAGCTTGGCCCCCGGGGTAGCGGGAGGGAGGACAGATACGCAGTATTTT.

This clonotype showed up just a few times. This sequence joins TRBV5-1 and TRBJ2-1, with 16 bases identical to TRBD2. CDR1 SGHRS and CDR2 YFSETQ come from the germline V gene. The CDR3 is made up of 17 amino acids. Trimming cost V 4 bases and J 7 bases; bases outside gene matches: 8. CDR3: CASSPGLAGGAGNEQFF. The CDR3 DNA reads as TGCGCCAGCAGCCCGGGACTAGCGGGGGGGGCGGGAAATGAGCAGTTCTTC.

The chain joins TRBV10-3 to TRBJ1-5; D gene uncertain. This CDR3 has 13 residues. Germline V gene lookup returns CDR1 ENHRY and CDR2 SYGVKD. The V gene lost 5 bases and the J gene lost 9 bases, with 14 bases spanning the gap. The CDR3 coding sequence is TGTGCCATCAGTATAGCGAAACCGGGGCCCCAGCATTTT. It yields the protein CAISIAKPGPQHF.

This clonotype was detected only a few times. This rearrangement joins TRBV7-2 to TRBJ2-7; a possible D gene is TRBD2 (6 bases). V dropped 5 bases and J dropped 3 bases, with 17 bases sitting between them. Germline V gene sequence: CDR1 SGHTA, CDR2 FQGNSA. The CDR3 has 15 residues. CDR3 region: CASSRELANLYEQYF. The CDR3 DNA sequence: TGTGCCAGCAGCCGCGAGCTAGCGAACCTCTACGAGCAGTACTTC.

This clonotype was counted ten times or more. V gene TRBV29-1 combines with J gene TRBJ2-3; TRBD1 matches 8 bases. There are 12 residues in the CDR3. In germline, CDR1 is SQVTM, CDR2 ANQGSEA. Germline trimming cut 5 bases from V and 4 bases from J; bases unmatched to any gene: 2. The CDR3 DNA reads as TGCAGCGTTAACAGGGGGGCAGATACGCAGTATTTT. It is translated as CSVNRGADTQYF.

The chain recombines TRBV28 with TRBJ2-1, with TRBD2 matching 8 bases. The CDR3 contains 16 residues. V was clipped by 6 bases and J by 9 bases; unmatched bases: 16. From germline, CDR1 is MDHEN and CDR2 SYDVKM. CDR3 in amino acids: CASSPGGAGGQTEQFF. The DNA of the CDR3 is TGTGCCAGCAGCCCTGGGGGGGCGGGGGGACAAACTGAGCAGTTCTTC.

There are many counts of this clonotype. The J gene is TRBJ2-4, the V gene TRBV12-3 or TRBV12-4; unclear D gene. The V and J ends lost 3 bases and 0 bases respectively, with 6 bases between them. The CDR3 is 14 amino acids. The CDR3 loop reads CASSFSRAKNIQYF. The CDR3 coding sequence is TGTGCCAGCAGTTTCTCCAGAGCCAAAAACATTCAGTACTTC.

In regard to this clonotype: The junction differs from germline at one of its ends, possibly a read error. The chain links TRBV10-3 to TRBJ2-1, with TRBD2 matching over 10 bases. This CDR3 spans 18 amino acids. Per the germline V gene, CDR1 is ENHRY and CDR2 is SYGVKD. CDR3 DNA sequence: TGTGCCATCACTGAGTCTTCCTCGACTAGCGGGTTATACAATGAGCAGTTCTTC. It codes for CAITESSSTSGLYNEQFF.

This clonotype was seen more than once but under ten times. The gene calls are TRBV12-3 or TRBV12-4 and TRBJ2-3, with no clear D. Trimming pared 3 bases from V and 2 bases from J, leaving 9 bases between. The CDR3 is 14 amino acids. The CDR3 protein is CASSFYSLTDTQYF. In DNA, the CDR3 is TGTGCCAGCAGTTTCTACAGCCTCACAGATACGCAGTATTTT.

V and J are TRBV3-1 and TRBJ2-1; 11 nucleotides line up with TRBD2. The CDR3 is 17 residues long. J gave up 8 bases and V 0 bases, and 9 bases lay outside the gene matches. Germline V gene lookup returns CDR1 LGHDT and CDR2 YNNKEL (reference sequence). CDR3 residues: CASSQDPLAGGRHEQFF. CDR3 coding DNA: TGTGCCAGCAGCCAAGATCCCCTAGCGGGAGGAAGGCATGAGCAGTTCTTC.

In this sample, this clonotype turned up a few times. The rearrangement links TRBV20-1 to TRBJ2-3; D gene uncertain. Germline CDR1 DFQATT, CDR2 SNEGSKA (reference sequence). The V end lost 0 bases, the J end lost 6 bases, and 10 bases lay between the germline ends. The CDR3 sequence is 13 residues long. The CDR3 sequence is CSARDPTRDTQYF. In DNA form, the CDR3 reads TGCAGTGCTAGAGATCCGACCAGGGATACGCAGTATTTT.

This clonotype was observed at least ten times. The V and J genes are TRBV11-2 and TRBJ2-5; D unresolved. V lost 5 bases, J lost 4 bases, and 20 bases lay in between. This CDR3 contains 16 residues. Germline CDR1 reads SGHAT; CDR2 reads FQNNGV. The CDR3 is CASSSAARAIGETQYF. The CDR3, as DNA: TGTGCCAGCAGCAGTGCGGCTAGGGCCATCGGAGAGACCCAGTACTTC.

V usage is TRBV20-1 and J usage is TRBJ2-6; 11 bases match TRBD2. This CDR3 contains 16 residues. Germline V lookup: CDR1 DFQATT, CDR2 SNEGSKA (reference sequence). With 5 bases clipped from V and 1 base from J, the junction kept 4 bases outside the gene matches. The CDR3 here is CSAALAGASGANVLTF. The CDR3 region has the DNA TGCAGTGCTGCACTAGCGGGAGCGTCTGGGGCCAACGTCCTGACTTTC.

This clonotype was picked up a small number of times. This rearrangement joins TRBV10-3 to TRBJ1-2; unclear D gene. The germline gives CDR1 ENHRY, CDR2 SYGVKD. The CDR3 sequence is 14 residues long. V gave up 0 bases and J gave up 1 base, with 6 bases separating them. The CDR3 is CAISESGRNYGYTF. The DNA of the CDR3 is TGTGCCATCAGTGAGTCGGGTCGTAACTATGGCTACACCTTC.

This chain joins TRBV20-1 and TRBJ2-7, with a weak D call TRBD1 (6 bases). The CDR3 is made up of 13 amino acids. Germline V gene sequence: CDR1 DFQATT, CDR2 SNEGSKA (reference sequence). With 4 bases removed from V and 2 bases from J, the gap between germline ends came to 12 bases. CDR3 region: CSANLGQPYEQYF. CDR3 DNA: TGCAGTGCTAACTTAGGACAGCCCTACGAGCAGTACTTC.

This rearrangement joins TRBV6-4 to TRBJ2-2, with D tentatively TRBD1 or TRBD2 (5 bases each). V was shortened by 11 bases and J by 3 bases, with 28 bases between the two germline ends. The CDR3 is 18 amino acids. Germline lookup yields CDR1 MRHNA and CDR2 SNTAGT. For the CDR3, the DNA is TGTGCCTTCAGTTTCCCGACGTGGGGGAGTGAGGACACCGGGGAGCTGTTTTTT. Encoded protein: CAFSFPTWGSEDTGELFF.

The CDR3 loop reads CSVQTGTSGRRDEQFF. The CDR3, as DNA: TGCAGCGTACAAACGGGGACTAGCGGGAGGAGGGATGAGCAGTTCTTC. The chain is built from TRBV29-1 and TRBJ2-1, with 15 bases that match TRBD2. Germline lookup yields CDR1 SQVTM and CDR2 ANQGSEA. The CDR3 contains 16 residues. V lost 6 bases, J lost 8 bases, and 11 bases stayed unmatched.

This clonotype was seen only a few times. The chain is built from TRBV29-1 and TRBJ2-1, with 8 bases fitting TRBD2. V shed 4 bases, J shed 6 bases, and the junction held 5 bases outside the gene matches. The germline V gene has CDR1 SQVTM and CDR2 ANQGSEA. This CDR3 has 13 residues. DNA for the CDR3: TGCAGCGTTGCGAGCGGGAGTTTCAATGAGCAGTTCTTC. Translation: CSVASGSFNEQFF.